The present entry profiles one T cell receptor (beta chain) with its context. CDR3 length: 15 amino acids. V shed 7 bases and J shed 2 bases, with 17 bases lying between them. Germline V gene lookup returns CDR1 SGDLS and CDR2 YYNGEE. This record belongs to a study of T cells in Graves' hyperthyroidism and ophthalmopathy. Researchers amplified the TCR beta CDR3 regions from RNA transcripts. An initial round of RT-PCR targeting the TCR CDR3 relied on the HTBI primer set. From the multiplex PCR reads, TCRdb called clonotypes with MiXCR, one entry per CDR3 protein. This sample has under 550,000 distinct CDR3 sequences, with about 20% found just once.

The TCR sequence derives from a man aged 35-49 years with Graves' ophthalmopathy. The J gene is TRBJ2-3, the V gene TRBV9; weak D call: TRBD2 (7 bases). Sequenced input: blood. This chain's CDR3 is CASGGGGQITDTQYF. CDR3 DNA: TGTGCCAGCGGCGGCGGGGGACAAATCACAGATACGCAGTATTTT. The entire variable domain, with the rest obtained from reference TRBV9 and TRBJ2-3, is as follows: DSGVTQTPKHLITATGQRVTLRCSPRSGDLSVYWYQQSLDQGLQFLIQYYNGEERAKGNILERFSAQQFPDLHSELNLSSLELGDSALYFCASGGGGQITDTQYFGPGTRLTVL.